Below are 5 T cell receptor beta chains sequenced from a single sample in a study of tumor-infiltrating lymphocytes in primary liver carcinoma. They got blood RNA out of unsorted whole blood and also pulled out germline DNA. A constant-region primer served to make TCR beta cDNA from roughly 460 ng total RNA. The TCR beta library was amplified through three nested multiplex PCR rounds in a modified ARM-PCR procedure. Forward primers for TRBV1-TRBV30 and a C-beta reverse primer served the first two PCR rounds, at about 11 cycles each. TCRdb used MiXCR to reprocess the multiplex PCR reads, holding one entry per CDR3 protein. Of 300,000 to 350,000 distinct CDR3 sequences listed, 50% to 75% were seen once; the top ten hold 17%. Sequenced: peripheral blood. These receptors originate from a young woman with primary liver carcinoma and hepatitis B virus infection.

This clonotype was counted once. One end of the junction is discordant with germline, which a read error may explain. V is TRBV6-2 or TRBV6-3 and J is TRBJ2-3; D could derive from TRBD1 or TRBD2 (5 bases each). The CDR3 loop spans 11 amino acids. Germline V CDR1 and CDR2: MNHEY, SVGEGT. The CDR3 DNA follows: TGTGTCAGCAGTTCGAGGGACACGCAGTATTTT. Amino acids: CVSSSRDTQYF.

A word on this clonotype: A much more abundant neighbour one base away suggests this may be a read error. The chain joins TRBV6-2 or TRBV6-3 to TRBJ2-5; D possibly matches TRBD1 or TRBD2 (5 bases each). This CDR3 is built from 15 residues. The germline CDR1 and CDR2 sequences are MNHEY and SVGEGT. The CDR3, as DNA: TGTGCCAGCAGTTTAGGGGACGCCCTGCAGGGATCCCAGCACTTC. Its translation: CASSLGDALQGSQHF.

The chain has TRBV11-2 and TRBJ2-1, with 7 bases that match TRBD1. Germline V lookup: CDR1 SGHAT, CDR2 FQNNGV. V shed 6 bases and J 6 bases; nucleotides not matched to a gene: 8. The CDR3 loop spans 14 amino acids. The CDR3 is CASSLGAGGNEQFF. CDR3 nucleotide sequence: TGTGCCAGCAGTTTGGGGGCAGGGGGCAATGAGCAGTTCTTC.

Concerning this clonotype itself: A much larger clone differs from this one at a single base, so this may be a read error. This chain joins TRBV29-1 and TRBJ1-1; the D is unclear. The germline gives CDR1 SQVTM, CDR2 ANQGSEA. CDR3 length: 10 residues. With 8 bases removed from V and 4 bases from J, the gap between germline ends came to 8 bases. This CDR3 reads CSIVGTEAFF. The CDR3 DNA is TGCAGCATTGTCGGCACTGAAGCTTTCTTT.

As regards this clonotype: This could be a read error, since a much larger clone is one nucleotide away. The CDR3 bases are TGTGCCAGCAACTCCCGGACTAGCGGGAGGGTTAATGAGCAGTTCTTC. This sequence encodes CASNSRTSGRVNEQFF. The genes are TRBV7-8 and TRBJ2-1; 15 positions agree with TRBD2. In germline, CDR1 is SGHVS, CDR2 FQNEAQ. V shed 7 bases and J 7 bases; nucleotides not matched to a gene: 8. CDR3 length: 16 residues.